This T cell receptor beta chain originates from a study of vaccination effects on CD4 cells after COVID-19. Study details: Two doses of BNT162b2 or mRNA-1273 vaccine were administered to participants. Notes on the study in general: Small numbers of convalescent patients limited the study. It also lacked early post-infection timepoints.

Germline trimming cut 4 bases from V and 5 bases from J; bases unmatched to any gene: 12. CDR1 and CDR2 from the germline V gene are SGHRS and YFSETQ. This CDR3 comprises 16 residues. Assay used: immunoSEQ multiplex PCR; TCRdb lists only in-frame clones, some missing. The sample has about 23,000 clones, roughly 70% seen once. Antigen-specific CD4+ T cell clonotypes were called by their expansion after viral peptide-pool culture in ViraFEST. At the end of 9 to 11 days of culture, CD4+ T cells were isolated. Vaccinated participants had no history of SARS-CoV-2 infection and tested negative for nucleocapsid antibodies. After 1.8 million or so PBMC were placed in each well, they were cultured with approximately 9.4 IU/ml IL-2 and about 10 ug/ml peptides. Worth noting for this clone: The antigen remains undetermined.

Specimen: CD4+ T cells from PBMCs cultured with SARS-CoV-2 spike peptides, collected before COVID-19 vaccination. The sequence was collected from a human donor who received a COVID-19 vaccine. This chain joins TRBV5-1 and TRBJ2-3; TRBD2 agrees at 8 bases. Here the CDR3 reads CASSARGGQGGDTQYF. The CDR3 DNA reads TGCGCCAGCAGCGCTCGGGGGGGCCAGGGTGGAGATACGCAGTATTTT. Full variable domain (remainder filled in from reference TRBV5-1 and TRBJ2-3): KAGVTQTPRYLIKTRGQQVTLSCSPISGHRSVSWYQQTPGQGLQFLFEYFSETQRNKGNFPGRFSGRQFSNSRSEMNVSTLELGDSALYLCASSARGGQGGDTQYFGPGTRLTVL.